Included here is one T cell receptor beta chain sequence, with context. The antigen remains unidentified. The CDR3 is 14 amino acids. Germline V gene sequence: CDR1 MGHRA, CDR2 YSYEKL. V dropped 7 bases and J dropped 6 bases, with 15 bases sitting between them. These data come from a study of cytomegalovirus exposure and HLA in healthy donors. On the study more broadly: Sequencing of about 200 million T cells in an earlier analysis found 100 million to 140 million unique TCR beta sequences.

Primers included in the PCR were 60 Vbeta and 13 Jbeta primers. Sequencing was performed with immunoSEQ multiplex PCR; in TCRdb, only in-frame clones are kept and a portion is missing. The table lists about 78,000 clones, around 80% of them singletons. General observations from the study: Later work found that TCR association rates differed between HLA loci; DRB1 had the most and HLA-C the fewest. V segments that were indistinguishable, TRBV6-2 and TRBV6-3 among them, were omitted from analysis. There were reportedly fewer N-insertions in an Asian-associated ancestry cluster than the roughly 670-donor mean, in a later analysis.

The sequence was collected from a woman between 50 and 59 years old in good health and CMV-seropositive. The V call is TRBV4-1, the J call TRBJ2-2; D might be TRBD1 (6 bases). Input material: PBMCs. The CDR3 nucleotides are TGCGCCAGCACCCCGGACAGCCGGCCCGGGGAGCTGTTTTTT. Translating it yields CASTPDSRPGELFF.